This T cell receptor beta chain emerged from a study of blood T cell repertoires in COVID-19. Study context: T cells, B-cell-depleted T cells, or PBMCs provided the cDNA or gDNA that served as material.

Methods used by the authors: Estimated nucleated cell counts came from reference gene primer amplification. TCRdb's table, derived via immunoSEQ multiplex PCR, lists solely in-frame clones and lacks some. V and J calls and clone size are given by that table; D and trimming were obtained from the DNA. The data show 250,000 to 300,000 clones, about nine tenths seen once. The source is an older woman with acute or convalescent COVID-19. The sequenced sample was peripheral blood.

CDR3 DNA sequence: TGTGCCAGCAGCCAAGATCTTAAAGGGAGCTCCTATAATTCACCCCTCCACTTT. This sequence encodes CASSQDLKGSSYNSPLHF. V and J are TRBV4-2 and TRBJ1-6; D remains unclear. The germline V and J ends were trimmed by 0 bases and 0 bases, with 12 bases remaining between them. The CDR3 runs to 18 residues. The germline gives CDR1 LGHNA, CDR2 YNFKEQ.